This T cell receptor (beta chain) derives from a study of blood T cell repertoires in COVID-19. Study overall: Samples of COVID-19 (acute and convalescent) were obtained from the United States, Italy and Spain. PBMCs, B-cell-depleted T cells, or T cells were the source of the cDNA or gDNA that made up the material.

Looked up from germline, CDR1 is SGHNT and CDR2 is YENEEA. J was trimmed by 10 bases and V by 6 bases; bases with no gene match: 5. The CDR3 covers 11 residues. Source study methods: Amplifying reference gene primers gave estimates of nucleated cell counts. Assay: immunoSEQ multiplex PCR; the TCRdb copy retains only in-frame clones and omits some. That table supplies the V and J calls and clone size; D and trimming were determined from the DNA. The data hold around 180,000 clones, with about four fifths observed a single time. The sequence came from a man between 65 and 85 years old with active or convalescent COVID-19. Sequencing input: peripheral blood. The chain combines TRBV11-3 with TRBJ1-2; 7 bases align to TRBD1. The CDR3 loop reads CASSLGQIYTF. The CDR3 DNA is TGTGCCAGCAGTTTGGGACAGATCTACACCTTC.